The source of this T cell receptor beta chain is a study of T cell repertoires in cytomegalovirus infection. Study-level information: Carrying CMV and the relevant HLA type showed in public TCR beta signatures. Points from the study as a whole: HLA-C-restricted CMV clonotypes gave the most frequent clonotype in two of eight donors.

This clonotype was detected many times. No antigen is known for it. TCRdb recomputed calls from the reads with MiXCR, one row per CDR3 protein. The table records 97,000 or so distinct CDR3 sequences, 15% to 20% of them present only once. The CDR3 sequence is 13 residues long. CDR1 SGHTA and CDR2 FQGNSA come from the germline V gene. Trimming cost V 5 bases and J 2 bases, with 9 bases left between them. Sequencing input: PBMCs. This rearrangement joins TRBV7-2 to TRBJ1-2; possibly TRBD1 for D (5 bases). The sequence came from a human donor in good health (CMV status not recorded). Some clones in this sample may be carry-over from other donors' samples. The CDR3 bases are TGTGCCAGCAGCGCCGGACAAAACTATGGCTACACCTTC. Amino acid sequence: CASSAGQNYGYTF.